Each of the 5 T cell receptor beta chains below was sequenced from the same sample in a study of T cell changes during pregnancy in multiple sclerosis. TCRdb's table, derived via immunoSEQ multiplex PCR, lists solely in-frame clones and lacks some. The sample records roughly 64,000 clones, about nine tenths being singletons. Here the sequenced sample was peripheral blood, taken in the third trimester of pregnancy. These receptors came from a female donor in good health, enrolled as a control in a pregnancy study.

Here the CDR3 reads CASSLRDRGTDTQYF. In nucleotides, the CDR3 is TGTGCCAGCAGTTTAAGGGACAGGGGTACAGATACGCAGTATTTT. This chain uses TRBV27 with TRBJ2-3; 10 bases agree with TRBD1. The CDR3 loop spans 15 amino acids. The V and J ends lost 2 bases and 3 bases, in that order; junction bases with no gene match: 2. Germline assignment: CDR1 MNHEY and CDR2 SMNVEV (reference sequence).

The table lists this clone with a count of one. This chain uses TRBV5-4 with TRBJ2-1; TRBD2 matches 12 bases. Losses at the gene ends were 5 bases for V and 1 base for J; bases not matched to a gene: 1. The CDR3 is 15 residues long. CDR1 and CDR2 (germline): SGHNT, YYREEE (reference sequence). CDR3 residues: CASRLAGGSYNEQFF. For the CDR3, the DNA is TGTGCCAGCAGGCTAGCGGGGGGGTCCTACAATGAGCAGTTCTTC.

The sample holds one count of this clone. This chain uses TRBV6-5 with TRBJ1-3, with TRBD1 as a possible D gene (5 bases). From germline, CDR1 is MNHEY and CDR2 SVGAGI. Trimming took 8 bases from V and 0 from J, leaving 14 bases between them. CDR3 size: 15 residues. CDR3 sequence reads: CASHGTPSSGNTIYF. As DNA, the CDR3 is TGTGCCAGCCACGGGACTCCGAGCTCTGGAAACACCATATATTTT.

The V and J genes are TRBV11-2 and TRBJ2-7; 13 bases are shared with TRBD2. Per the germline V gene, CDR1 is SGHAT and CDR2 is FQNNGV. Trimming took 4 bases from V and 6 from J; bases not matched to a gene: 12. The CDR3 has 17 residues. The CDR3 sequence is CASSSRRTSGRLGEQYF. CDR3 in DNA: TGTGCCAGCAGCTCTCGAAGGACTAGCGGGAGATTAGGCGAGCAGTACTTC.

The CDR3 DNA follows: TGTGCCAGCAGGGGGACTAGCGTGGGCATTCAGTACTTC. It is translated as CASRGTSVGIQYF. The chain couples TRBV2 to TRBJ2-4; TRBD2 matches 10 bases. J was trimmed by 9 bases and V by 6 bases; bases with no gene match: 5. The CDR3 is 13 residues long. Germline V gives CDR1 SNHLY, CDR2 FYNNEI.